The next 18 T cell receptor beta chains were all read from a single sample in a study of human T cells and chemical hapten exposure. TCRdb re-called the RACE reads with MiXCR, one entry per CDR3 protein. The sample contains some 350,000 distinct CDR3 sequences, around 6.9% of which appear only once. Described time point: patch test 1, 2 weeks after DPC sensitization. Treatment denoted: therapeutic diphenylcyclopropenone sensitization with weekly scalp DPC. The sample was whole blood, taken in connection with sensitization to the hapten diphenylcyclopropenone (DPC). The receptor set was obtained from a woman younger than 35 with alopecia areata. Some clones in this sample may be carry-over from other donors' samples.

The chain has TRBV21-1 and TRBJ1-2. TRBV21-1 is classified as a pseudogene. CDR3 length equals 15 residues. CDR3 sequence (DNA): TGTGCCAGCAGCAAATTATTTTGGGTCTACTATGGCTACACCTTC. It is translated as CASSKLFWVYYGYTF.

Only a few counts were recorded for this clonotype. This rearrangement joins TRBV12-1 to TRBJ1-2; the table calls TRBD1, which could not be checked here. TRBV12-1 is termed a pseudogene. The CDR3 is made up of 14 amino acids. The CDR3 loop reads CASSSPGGARGYTF. The CDR3 DNA is TGTGCCAGCAGCTCCCCCGGTGGCGCCAGGGGCTACACCTTC.

The table lists this clonotype with a few counts. The V gene is TRBV20-1, the J gene TRBJ2-5; no clear D gene. Germline CDR1 reads DFQATT; CDR2 reads SNEGSKA (reference sequence). Deletions cut 7 bases from V and 0 bases from J, with 3 bases between. This CDR3 has 10 amino acids. The CDR3 is CSGNQETQYF. CDR3 DNA sequence: TGCAGTGGGAACCAAGAGACCCAGTACTTC.

The rearrangement uses TRBV12-3 or TRBV12-4 and TRBJ1-2, with D possibly matching TRBD1 (5 bases). V lost 3 bases and J lost 7, with 6 bases in between. The CDR3 is made up of 11 amino acids. In DNA form, the CDR3 reads TGTGCCAGCAGTTTTCAGGGTGGCTACACCTTC. Translation: CASSFQGGYTF.

The sample holds a few counts of this clonotype. The chain links TRBV25-1 to TRBJ2-5; no clear D. The CDR3 contains 18 residues. Germline lookup yields CDR1 MGHDK and CDR2 SYGVNS. Trimming pared 3 bases from V and 3 bases from J, leaving 23 bases between. CDR3 in DNA: TGTGCCAGCAGTGATGAATCCGTGCCCACCCCGGCGGAAGAGACCCAGTACTTC. This translates into CASSDESVPTPAEETQYF.

The V call is TRBV6-2 or TRBV6-3, the J call TRBJ1-1; D gene unclear. Per germline, CDR1 MNHEY and CDR2 SVGEGT. The V and J ends lost 0 bases and 1 base respectively, with 9 bases between them. The CDR3 spans 15 residues. This chain's CDR3 is CASSYSRVPNTEAFF. The CDR3 DNA is TGTGCCAGCAGTTACTCGAGGGTACCGAACACTGAAGCTTTCTTT.

This clonotype was detected a few times. The V call is TRBV12-3 or TRBV12-4, the J call TRBJ1-5, with D unresolved. The CDR3 is made up of 14 amino acids. V was clipped by 5 bases and J by 2 bases, with 10 bases between them. CDR3: CASSHFGGNQPQHF. The CDR3 DNA reads as TGTGCCAGCAGTCACTTCGGCGGCAATCAGCCCCAGCATTTT.

The rearrangement uses TRBV11-2 and TRBJ1-1, with TRBD1 matching 10 bases. Germline CDR1 and CDR2: SGHAT and FQNNGV. V dropped 5 bases and J dropped 8; count of bases not matched to a gene: 8. This CDR3 is 14 amino acids long. The CDR3 loop is CASSPGTGVGEAFF. DNA for the CDR3: TGTGCCAGCAGCCCTGGGACAGGGGTTGGGGAAGCTTTCTTT.

At least ten counts were recorded for this clonotype. The rearrangement joins TRBV6-5 to TRBJ2-7, with 7 bases identical to TRBD1. The CDR3 extends over 14 amino acids. Per germline, CDR1 MNHEY and CDR2 SVGAGI. Unmatched junction bases numbered 3, after V lost 4 bases and J lost 0 bases. The CDR3 loop reads CASSLDRSSYEQYF. Here the CDR3 DNA reads TGTGCCAGCAGTTTGGACAGGAGCTCCTACGAGCAGTACTTC.

The J gene is TRBJ1-2, the V gene TRBV27; possible D gene TRBD1, 6 bases. Germline V gene sequence: CDR1 MNHEY, CDR2 SMNVEV (reference sequence). There are 14 residues in the CDR3. Trimming shortened V by 3 bases and J by 5 bases, and 13 bases separated the two germline ends. The CDR3: CASSFTRGAYGYTF. The DNA for the CDR3 is TGTGCCAGCAGTTTCACACGGGGGGCGTATGGCTACACCTTC.

The V call is TRBV12-3 or TRBV12-4, the J call TRBJ2-3; 11 bases are shared with TRBD2. The V gene end was trimmed by 3 bases and the J gene end by 4 bases; junction bases not matched to a gene: 3. The CDR3 is made up of 15 amino acids. CDR3 DNA: TGTGCCAGCAGTTTCCTAGCGGGGGGTGCAGATACGCAGTATTTT. It codes for CASSFLAGGADTQYF.

V and J are TRBV4-2 and TRBJ2-3, with TRBD2 matching over 8 bases. J lost 3 bases, V lost 0 bases, and 11 bases had no gene match. In germline, CDR1 is LGHNA, CDR2 YNFKEQ. This CDR3 comprises 18 residues. The CDR3 spells CASSQELNTGGRTDTQYF. The CDR3, as DNA: TGTGCCAGCAGCCAAGAACTGAATACGGGGGGGCGGACAGATACGCAGTATTTT.

This chain joins TRBV6-6 and TRBJ1-5, with TRBD1 identical over 10 bases. Germline V lookup: CDR1 MNHNY, CDR2 SVGAGI (reference sequence). The CDR3 has 17 residues. V gave up 2 bases and J gave up 3 bases; unmatched junction bases: 7. CDR3 protein: CASSYLRQGAVNQPQHF. The CDR3 DNA sequence: TGTGCCAGCAGTTACCTTAGACAGGGGGCGGTCAATCAGCCCCAGCATTTT.

This clonotype was detected many times. The chain has TRBV12-3 or TRBV12-4 and TRBJ2-1; D gene uncertain. The ends were cut back, 10 bases at V and 7 bases at J, with 20 bases in the middle. The CDR3 contains 14 residues. The CDR3 here is CATLTLKIGNEQFF. The CDR3 DNA is TGTGCCACACTGACTCTTAAGATTGGGAATGAGCAGTTCTTC.

In this sample, this clonotype turned up a few times. CDR3 in DNA: TGTGCCAGCAGCCAAGACGCCGAGCAGTACTTC. Its translation: CASSQDAEQYF. V gene TRBV3-1 combines with J gene TRBJ2-7; D is unresolved. The germline gives CDR1 LGHDT, CDR2 YNNKEL (reference sequence). Between the trimmed V and J ends, which lost 0 bases and 6 bases, there was a span of 3 bases. CDR3 length: 11 amino acids.

J is TRBJ2-5 and V is TRBV7-2, with 13 nucleotides matching TRBD2. The CDR3 extends over 19 amino acids. V dropped 4 bases and J dropped 5; count of bases not matched to a gene: 16. Germline V gives CDR1 SGHTA, CDR2 FQGNSA. The CDR3 spells CASSSRKGGLAGIVETQYF. The CDR3 nucleotides read TGTGCCAGCAGCTCCCGGAAGGGGGGACTAGCGGGGATCGTCGAGACCCAGTACTTC. The whole variable domain, remainder taken from reference TRBV7-2 and TRBJ2-5, is GAGVSQSPSNKVTEKGKDVELRCDPISGHTALYWYRQSLGQGLEFLIYFQGNSAPDKSGLPSDRFSAERTGGSVSTLTIQRTQQEDSAVYLCASSSRKGGLAGIVETQYFGPGTRLLVL.

V is TRBV28 and J is TRBJ1-2; unclear D gene. V shed 2 bases and J shed 4 bases, with 17 bases lying between them. Germline V CDR1 and CDR2: MDHEN, SYDVKM. The CDR3 runs 16 residues. As DNA, the CDR3 is TGTGCCAGCAGTTTAGTAGCCGGAAAAAGATTCTATGGCTACACCTTC. Its protein product is CASSLVAGKRFYGYTF.

This clonotype was counted only a few times. This sequence joins TRBV7-2 and TRBJ1-4, with 7 bases fitting TRBD1. V lost 4 bases and J lost 0; bases outside the gene matches: 14. CDR3 length: 19 residues. Germline values: CDR1 SGHTA, CDR2 FQGNSA. The CDR3 DNA reads TGTGCCAGCAGCTCCAAGGGGACAGACTTTCGTGCAACTAATGAAAAACTGTTTTTT. Translation: CASSSKGTDFRATNEKLFF.